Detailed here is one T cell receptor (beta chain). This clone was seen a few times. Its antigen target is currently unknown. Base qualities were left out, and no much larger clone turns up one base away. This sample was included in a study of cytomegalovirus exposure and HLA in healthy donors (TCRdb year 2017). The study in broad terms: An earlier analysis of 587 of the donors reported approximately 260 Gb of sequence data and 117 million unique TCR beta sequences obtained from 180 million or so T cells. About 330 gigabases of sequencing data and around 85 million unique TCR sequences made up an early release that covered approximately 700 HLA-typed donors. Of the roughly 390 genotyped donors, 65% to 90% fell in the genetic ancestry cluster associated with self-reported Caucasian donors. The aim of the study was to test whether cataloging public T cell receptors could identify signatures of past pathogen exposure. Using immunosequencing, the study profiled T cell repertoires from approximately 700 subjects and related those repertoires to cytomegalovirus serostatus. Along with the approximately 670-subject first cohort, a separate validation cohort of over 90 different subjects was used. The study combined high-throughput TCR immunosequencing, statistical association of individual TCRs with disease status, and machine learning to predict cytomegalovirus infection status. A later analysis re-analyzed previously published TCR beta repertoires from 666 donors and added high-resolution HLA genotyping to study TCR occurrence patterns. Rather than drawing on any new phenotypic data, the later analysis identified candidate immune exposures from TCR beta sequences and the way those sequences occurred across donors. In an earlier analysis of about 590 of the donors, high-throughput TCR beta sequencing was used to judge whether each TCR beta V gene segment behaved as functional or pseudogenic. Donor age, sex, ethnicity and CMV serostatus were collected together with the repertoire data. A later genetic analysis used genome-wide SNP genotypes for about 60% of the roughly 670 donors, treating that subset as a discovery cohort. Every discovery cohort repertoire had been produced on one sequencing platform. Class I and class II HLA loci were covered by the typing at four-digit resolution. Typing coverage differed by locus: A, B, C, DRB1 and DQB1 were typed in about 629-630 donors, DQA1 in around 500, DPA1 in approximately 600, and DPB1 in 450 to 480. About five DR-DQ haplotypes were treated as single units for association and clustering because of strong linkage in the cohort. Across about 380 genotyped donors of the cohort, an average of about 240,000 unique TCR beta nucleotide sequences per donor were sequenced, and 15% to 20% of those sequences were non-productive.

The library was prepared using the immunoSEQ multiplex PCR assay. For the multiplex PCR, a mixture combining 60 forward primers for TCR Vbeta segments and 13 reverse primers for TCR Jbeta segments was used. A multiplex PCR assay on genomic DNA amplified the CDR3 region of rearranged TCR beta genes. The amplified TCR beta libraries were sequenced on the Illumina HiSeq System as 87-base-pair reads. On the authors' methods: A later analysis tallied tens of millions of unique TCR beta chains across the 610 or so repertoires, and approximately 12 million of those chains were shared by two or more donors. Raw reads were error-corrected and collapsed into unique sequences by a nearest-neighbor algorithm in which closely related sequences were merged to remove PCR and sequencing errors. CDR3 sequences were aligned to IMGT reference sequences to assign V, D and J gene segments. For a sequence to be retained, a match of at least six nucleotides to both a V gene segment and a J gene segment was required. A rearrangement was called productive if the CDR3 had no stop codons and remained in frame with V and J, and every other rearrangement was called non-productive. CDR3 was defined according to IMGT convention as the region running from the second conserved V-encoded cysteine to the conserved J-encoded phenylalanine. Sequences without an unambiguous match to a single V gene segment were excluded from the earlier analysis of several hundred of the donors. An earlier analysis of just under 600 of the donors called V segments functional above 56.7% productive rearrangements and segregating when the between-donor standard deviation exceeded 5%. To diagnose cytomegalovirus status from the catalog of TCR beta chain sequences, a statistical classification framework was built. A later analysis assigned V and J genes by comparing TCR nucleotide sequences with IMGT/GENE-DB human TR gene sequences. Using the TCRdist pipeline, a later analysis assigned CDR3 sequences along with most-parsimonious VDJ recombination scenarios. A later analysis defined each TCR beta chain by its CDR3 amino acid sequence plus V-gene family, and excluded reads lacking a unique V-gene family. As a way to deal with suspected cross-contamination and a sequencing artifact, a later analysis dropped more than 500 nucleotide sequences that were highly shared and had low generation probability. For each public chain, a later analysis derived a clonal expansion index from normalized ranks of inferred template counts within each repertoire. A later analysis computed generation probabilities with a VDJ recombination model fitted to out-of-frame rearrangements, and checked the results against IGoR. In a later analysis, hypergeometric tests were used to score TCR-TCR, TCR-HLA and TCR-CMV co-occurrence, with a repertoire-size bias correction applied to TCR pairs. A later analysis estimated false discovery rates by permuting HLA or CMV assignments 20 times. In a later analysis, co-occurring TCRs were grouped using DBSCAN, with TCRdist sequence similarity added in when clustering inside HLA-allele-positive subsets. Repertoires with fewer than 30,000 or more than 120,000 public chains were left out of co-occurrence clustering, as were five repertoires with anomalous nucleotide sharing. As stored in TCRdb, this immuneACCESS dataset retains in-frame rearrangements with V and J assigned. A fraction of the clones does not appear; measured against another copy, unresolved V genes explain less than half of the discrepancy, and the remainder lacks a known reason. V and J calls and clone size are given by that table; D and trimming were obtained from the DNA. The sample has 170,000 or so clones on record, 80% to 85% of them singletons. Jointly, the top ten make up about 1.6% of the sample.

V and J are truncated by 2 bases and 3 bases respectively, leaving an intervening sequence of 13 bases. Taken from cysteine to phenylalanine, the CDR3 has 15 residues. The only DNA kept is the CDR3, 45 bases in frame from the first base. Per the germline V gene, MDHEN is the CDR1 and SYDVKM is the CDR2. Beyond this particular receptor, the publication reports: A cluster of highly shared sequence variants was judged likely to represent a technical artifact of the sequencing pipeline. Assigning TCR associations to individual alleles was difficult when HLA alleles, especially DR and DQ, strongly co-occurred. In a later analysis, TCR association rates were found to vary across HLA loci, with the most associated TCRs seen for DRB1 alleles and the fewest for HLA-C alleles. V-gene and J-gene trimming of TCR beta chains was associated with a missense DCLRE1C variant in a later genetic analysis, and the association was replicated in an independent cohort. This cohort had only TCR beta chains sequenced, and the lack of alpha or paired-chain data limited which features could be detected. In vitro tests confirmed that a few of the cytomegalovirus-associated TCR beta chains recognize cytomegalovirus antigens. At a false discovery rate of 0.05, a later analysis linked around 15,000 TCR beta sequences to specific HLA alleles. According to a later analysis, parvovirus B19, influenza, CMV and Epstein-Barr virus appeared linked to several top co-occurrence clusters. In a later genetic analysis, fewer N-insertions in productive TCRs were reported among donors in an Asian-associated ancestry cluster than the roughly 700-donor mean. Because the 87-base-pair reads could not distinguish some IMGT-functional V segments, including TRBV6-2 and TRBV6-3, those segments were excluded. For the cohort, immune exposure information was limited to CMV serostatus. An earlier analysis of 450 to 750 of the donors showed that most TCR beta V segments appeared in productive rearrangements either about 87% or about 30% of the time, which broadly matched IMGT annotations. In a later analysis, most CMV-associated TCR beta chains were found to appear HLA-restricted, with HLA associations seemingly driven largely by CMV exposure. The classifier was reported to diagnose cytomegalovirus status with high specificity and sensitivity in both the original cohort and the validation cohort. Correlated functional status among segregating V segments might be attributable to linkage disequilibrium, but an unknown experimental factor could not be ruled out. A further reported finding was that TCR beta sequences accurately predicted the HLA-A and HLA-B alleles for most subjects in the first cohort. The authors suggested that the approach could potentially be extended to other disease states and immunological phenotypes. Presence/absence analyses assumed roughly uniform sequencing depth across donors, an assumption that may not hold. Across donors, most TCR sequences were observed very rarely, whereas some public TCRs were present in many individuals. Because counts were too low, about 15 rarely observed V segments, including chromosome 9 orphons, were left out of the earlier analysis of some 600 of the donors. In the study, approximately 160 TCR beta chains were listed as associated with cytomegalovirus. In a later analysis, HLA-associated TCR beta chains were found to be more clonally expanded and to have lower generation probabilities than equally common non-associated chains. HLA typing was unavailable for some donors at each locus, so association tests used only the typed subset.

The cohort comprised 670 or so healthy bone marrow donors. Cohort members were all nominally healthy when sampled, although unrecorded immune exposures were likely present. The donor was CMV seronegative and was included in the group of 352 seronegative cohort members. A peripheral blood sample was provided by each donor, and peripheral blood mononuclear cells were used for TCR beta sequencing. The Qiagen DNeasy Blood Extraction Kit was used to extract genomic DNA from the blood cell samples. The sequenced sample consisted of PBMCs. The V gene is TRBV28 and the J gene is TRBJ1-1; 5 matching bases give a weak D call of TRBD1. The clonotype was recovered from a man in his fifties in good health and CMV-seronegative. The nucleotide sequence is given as TGTGCCAGCAGTTTACAAGGGGTTCAAGACACTGAAGCTTTCTTT. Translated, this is CASSLQGVQDTEAFF.